One and the same sample provided the 16 T cell receptor beta chains below, sequenced in a study of T-cell reconstitution after alpha-beta-depleted transplantation in children. The library targeted TCRbeta and was prepared with unique molecular identifiers. TCRdb independently ran MiXCR on the PCR reads; one entry per CDR3 protein. Here the sample spans some 310,000 distinct CDR3 sequences, over 20% being singletons. The material was PBMCs, mostly from graft donor cells, obtained 180 days after TCRalphabeta/CD19-depleted stem cell transplant. The source is a male patient younger than 18 who had a stem cell transplant for acute lymphoblastic leukemia, so the T cells may come from the graft donor.

J is TRBJ2-2 and V is TRBV9, with 9 bases that match TRBD2. Trimming took 0 bases from V and 7 from J; bases not matched to a gene: 16. This CDR3 has 19 amino acids. Germline CDR1 reads SGDLS; CDR2 reads YYNGEE. The CDR3 DNA sequence: TGTGCCAGCAGCGTAGCCCCGCTGTTTTGGCGGGAGGGCGTCGGGGAGCTGTTTTTT. Protein sequence: CASSVAPLFWREGVGELFF.

This chain uses TRBV12-3 or TRBV12-4 with TRBJ2-7; 10 bases fit TRBD2. The CDR3 loop spans 15 amino acids. V trimming: 5 bases; J trimming: 4 bases; junction bases outside the gene matches: 8. This CDR3 reads CASSVVAGGGYEQYF. The DNA of the CDR3 is TGTGCCAGCAGTGTAGTAGCGGGAGGAGGTTACGAGCAGTACTTC.

The chain carries TRBV11-2 and TRBJ1-2; 7 bases fit TRBD1. Looked up from germline, CDR1 is SGHAT and CDR2 is FQNNGV. The CDR3 has 15 residues. After removal of 5 bases from V and 0 bases from J, the junction contained 6 bases not matched to a gene. The CDR3 sequence is CASSHRDRANYGYTF. The CDR3 nucleotides are TGTGCCAGCAGCCACCGGGACAGAGCTAACTATGGCTACACCTTC.

The V gene is TRBV25-1, the J gene TRBJ2-7; D is unclear. V was pared by 0 bases and J by 5 bases, with 2 bases between. The germline V gene has CDR1 MGHDK and CDR2 SYGVNS. The CDR3 consists of 11 residues. CDR3 residues: CASSEYNEQYF. CDR3 nucleotides: TGTGCCAGCAGTGAATATAACGAGCAGTACTTC.

The V gene is TRBV9, the J gene TRBJ2-3, with TRBD2 matching 13 bases. CDR1 and CDR2 from the germline V gene are SGDLS and YYNGEE. CDR3 length: 18 residues. V trimming: 0 bases; J trimming: 0 bases; junction bases outside the gene matches: 4. CDR3 coding DNA: TGTGCCAGCAGCGTAGAGGGACTAGCGGGACCTAGCACAGATACGCAGTATTTT. Its protein product is CASSVEGLAGPSTDTQYF.

This clonotype was detected only a few times. The chain couples TRBV20-1 to TRBJ1-1; TRBD1 matches at 7 bases. With 2 bases clipped from V and 6 bases from J, the junction kept 9 bases outside the gene matches. CDR3 size: 14 residues. Germline V gene sequence: CDR1 DFQATT, CDR2 SNEGSKA (reference sequence). CDR3 in amino acids: CSARYRGVFSEAFF. The CDR3, as DNA: TGCAGTGCTAGATACAGGGGCGTTTTCTCTGAAGCTTTCTTT.

The chain carries TRBV5-1 and TRBJ2-6; perhaps TRBD2 as D (5 bases). Looked up from germline, CDR1 is SGHRS and CDR2 is YFSETQ. The CDR3 has 13 residues. With 7 bases removed from V and 2 bases from J, the gap between germline ends came to 7 bases. Here the CDR3 reads CASREAGANVLTF. In DNA, the CDR3 is TGCGCCAGCCGGGAAGCTGGGGCCAACGTCCTGACTTTC.

The sample holds many counts of this clonotype. The chain carries TRBV29-1 and TRBJ2-7, with 7 positions matching TRBD1. V was pared by 4 bases and J by 2 bases, with 5 bases of the junction left unmatched. The CDR3 sequence is 13 residues long. Looked up from germline, CDR1 is SQVTM and CDR2 is ANQGSEA. CDR3 in DNA: TGCAGCGTTGCGACAGGGAAAACCTACGAGCAGTACTTC. It translates to CSVATGKTYEQYF.

This rearrangement joins TRBV6-1 to TRBJ2-1; 8 bases align to TRBD1. The CDR3 sequence is 17 residues long. The V segment lost 6 bases and the J segment 2 bases; nucleotides outside the gene matches: 12. Germline values: CDR1 MNHNS, CDR2 SASEGT. The CDR3 reads CASSPRQGISAYNEQFF. The DNA of the CDR3 is TGTGCCAGCAGCCCTCGACAGGGGATTAGCGCCTACAATGAGCAGTTCTTC.

This clonotype was counted a few times. The genes are TRBV9 and TRBJ2-1; TRBD2 matches at 7 bases. J gave up 4 bases and V 5 bases, and 12 bases lay outside the gene matches. Germline V lookup: CDR1 SGDLS, CDR2 YYNGEE. The CDR3 consists of 16 residues. The CDR3 region has the DNA TGTGCCAGCAGTCCCACGGGGGGATCGGGGTACAATGAGCAGTTCTTC. This encodes CASSPTGGSGYNEQFF.

This clonotype has a handful of counts. This chain uses TRBV7-9 with TRBJ2-5, with D possibly being TRBD1 (6 bases). The V gene's germline CDR1 is SEHNR and CDR2 FQNEAQ (reference sequence). V was trimmed by 1 base and J by 0 bases, leaving 12 bases between them. The CDR3 totals 16 residues. The CDR3 DNA is TGTGCCAGCAGCTTAGACATTAGGACAGACCAAGAGACCCAGTACTTC. As protein: CASSLDIRTDQETQYF.

CDR3 DNA sequence: TGTGCCAGCAGTTTAGTCGGTATCGGGGAGCTGTTTTTT. Its protein is CASSLVGIGELFF. The chain joins TRBV27 to TRBJ2-2; D is undetermined. From germline, CDR1 is MNHEY and CDR2 SMNVEV (reference sequence). Deletions cut 2 bases from V and 7 bases from J, with 8 bases between. The CDR3 runs 13 residues.

V usage is TRBV11-1 and J usage is TRBJ2-3, with TRBD1 matching over 8 bases. The ends lost 5 bases at V and 1 base at J; junction bases unmatched: 14. Germline-derived CDR1 and CDR2 are SGHAT and FQDESV (reference sequence). The CDR3 loop spans 18 amino acids. As DNA, the CDR3 is TGTGCCAGCAGCCGGAGGTCCTCCAGGGGGCTGGGCACAGATACGCAGTATTTT. Encoded protein: CASSRRSSRGLGTDTQYF.

The chain couples TRBV5-1 to TRBJ2-1; no reliable D call. V was clipped by 4 bases and J by 8 bases, with 19 bases between them. Per the germline V gene, CDR1 is SGHRS and CDR2 is YFSETQ. The CDR3 is 15 residues long. The CDR3 nucleotides are TGCGCCAGCAGCCCTGGCTCCCACTCTGACCATGAGCAGTTCTTC. It is translated as CASSPGSHSDHEQFF.

This clonotype occurred a few times. The V call is TRBV5-1, the J call TRBJ1-4; TRBD1 is a possible D gene (5 bases). There are 15 residues in the CDR3. The germline gives CDR1 SGHRS, CDR2 YFSETQ. V lost 4 bases to trimming and J lost 8 bases, with 18 bases between them. This chain's CDR3 is CASSKGFREGEKLFF. The CDR3 DNA is TGCGCCAGCAGCAAGGGTTTCAGGGAAGGGGAAAAACTGTTTTTT.

This clonotype was picked up a small number of times. At one end the junction does not follow the germline gene, possibly because of a read error. The chain joins TRBV7-9 to TRBJ1-1; D call uncertain. This CDR3 has 13 residues. Germline values: CDR1 SEHNR, CDR2 FQNEAQ (reference sequence). CDR3 sequence reads: CASSLGSPFTDIF. The CDR3 region has the DNA TGTGCCAGCAGCTTAGGTTCCCCGTTCACTGATATCTTT.